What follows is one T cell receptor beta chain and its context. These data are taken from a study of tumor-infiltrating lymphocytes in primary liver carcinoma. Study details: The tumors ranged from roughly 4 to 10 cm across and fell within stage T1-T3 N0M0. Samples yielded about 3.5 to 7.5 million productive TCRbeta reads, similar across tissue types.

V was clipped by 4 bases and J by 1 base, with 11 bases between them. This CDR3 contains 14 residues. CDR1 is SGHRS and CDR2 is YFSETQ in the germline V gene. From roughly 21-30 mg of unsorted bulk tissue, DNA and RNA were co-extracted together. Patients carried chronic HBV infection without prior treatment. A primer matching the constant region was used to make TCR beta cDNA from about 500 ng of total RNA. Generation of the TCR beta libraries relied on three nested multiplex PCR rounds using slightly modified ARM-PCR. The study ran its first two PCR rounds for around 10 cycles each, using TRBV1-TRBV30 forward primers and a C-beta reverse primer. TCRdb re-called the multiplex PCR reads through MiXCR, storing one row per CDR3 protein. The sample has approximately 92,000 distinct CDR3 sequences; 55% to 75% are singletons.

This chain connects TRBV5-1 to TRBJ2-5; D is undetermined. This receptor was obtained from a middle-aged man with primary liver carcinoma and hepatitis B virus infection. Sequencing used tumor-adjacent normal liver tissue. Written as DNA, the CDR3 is TGCGCCAGCAGCCCCGGACGAGTCCAAGAGACCCAGTACTTC. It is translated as CASSPGRVQETQYF.